The 11 T cell receptor beta chains below were found in one sample sequenced in a study of post-analysis software for immune sequencing data. Study results and limitations: About 5 TRBV segments, including TRBV5-6, TRBV5-1 and TRBV20-1, were more frequent in patients than controls.

Antigens for these TCRs are unknown. Carried by the TCR beta cDNA libraries were unique molecular identifiers. TCRdb re-derived calls from the PCR reads in MiXCR, one entry per CDR3 protein. The sample lists hundreds of thousands of distinct CDR3 sequences, 30% occurring once. Material: blood. These receptors were collected from a girl aged 10 to 17 with multiple sclerosis.

This clonotype showed up many times. The V call is TRBV5-1, the J call TRBJ1-5; 8 nucleotides match TRBD1. The CDR3 runs 14 residues. CDR1 is SGHRS and CDR2 is YFSETQ in the germline V gene. J gave up 4 bases and V 4 bases, and 4 bases lay outside the gene matches. The CDR3 sequence: CASSLGTGNQPQHF. The CDR3 DNA follows: TGCGCCAGCAGCCTAGGGACAGGAAATCAGCCCCAGCATTTT.

This clonotype was seen a few times. This sequence joins TRBV5-1 and TRBJ2-3, with D possibly being TRBD1 or TRBD2 (5 bases each). With 4 bases removed from V and 1 base from J, the gap between germline ends came to 13 bases. Germline V lookup: CDR1 SGHRS, CDR2 YFSETQ. The CDR3 covers 15 residues. CDR3 region: CASSRGPSGTDTQYF. CDR3 nucleotides: TGCGCCAGCAGCAGGGGACCAAGTGGCACAGATACGCAGTATTTT.

This clonotype was detected only a few times. The chain uses TRBV7-9 and TRBJ2-4; D is possibly TRBD2 (5 bases). Germline V lookup: CDR1 SEHNR, CDR2 FQNEAQ (reference sequence). V dropped 3 bases and J dropped 0 bases, with 15 bases sitting between them. The CDR3 spans 17 residues. CDR3 DNA sequence: TGTGCCAGCAGCTTGTCTGAGGGCAGAATAGCCAAAAACATTCAGTACTTC. Protein sequence: CASSLSEGRIAKNIQYF.

This clonotype was recorded many times. The chain employs TRBV6-5 and TRBJ2-7; D is possibly TRBD1 (6 bases). From germline, CDR1 is MNHEY and CDR2 SVGAGI. The CDR3 has 15 residues. Trimming cost V 4 bases and J 6 bases, with 19 bases left between them. In DNA, the CDR3 is TGTGCCAGCAGTTCCCCACAGGGACGGGTGGTCGAGCAGTACTTC. It yields the protein CASSSPQGRVVEQYF.

J is TRBJ2-5 and V is TRBV7-2; 7 bases align to TRBD1. CDR1 is SGHTA, CDR2 FQGNSA, per germline. The length of the CDR3 is 15 residues. V lost 6 bases and J lost 5; bases outside the gene matches: 12. Here the CDR3 reads CASSPSSYRGETQYF. CDR3 in DNA: TGTGCCAGCAGTCCGTCCTCCTACAGGGGTGAGACCCAGTACTTC. The full variable domain, with the rest looked up from reference TRBV7-2 and TRBJ2-5, is GAGVSQSPSNKVTEKGKDVELRCDPISGHTALYWYRQSLGQGLEFLIYFQGNSAPDKSGLPSDRFSAERTGGSVSTLTIQRTQQEDSAVYLCASSPSSYRGETQYFGPGTRLLVL.

This clonotype was recorded a few times. This chain joins TRBV27 and TRBJ1-1; no definite D call. CDR1 is MNHEY, CDR2 SMNVEV, per germline (reference sequence). V was pared by 5 bases and J by 1 base, with 2 bases between. This CDR3 has 11 amino acids. This CDR3 reads CASSKNTEAFF. CDR3 DNA: TGTGCCAGCAGTAAGAACACTGAAGCTTTCTTT.

This chain joins TRBV7-9 and TRBJ2-3; the D gene is possibly TRBD2 (6 bases). The CDR3 consists of 16 residues. Trimming removed 2 bases from V and 7 bases from J, with 19 bases in between. Germline V gene sequence: CDR1 SEHNR, CDR2 FQNEAQ (reference sequence). DNA for the CDR3: TGTGCCAGCAGCTTACAGAGACTAGTTGGTGGTTATACGCAGTATTTT. Translating gives CASSLQRLVGGYTQYF. The full variable domain, rest sourced from reference TRBV7-9 and TRBJ2-3, is DTGVSQNPRHKITKRGQNVTFRCDPISEHNRLYWYRQTLGQGPEFLTYFQNEAQLEKSRLLSDRFSAERPKGSFSTLEIQRTEQGDSAMYLCASSLQRLVGGYTQYFGPGTRLTVL.

CDR3 in amino acids: CASRSIYGYTF. The DNA of the CDR3 is TGTGCCAGCAGATCGATTTATGGCTACACCTTC. This rearrangement joins TRBV7-9 to TRBJ1-2, with no clear D. Germline V lookup: CDR1 SEHNR, CDR2 FQNEAQ (reference sequence). Between the trimmed V and J ends, which lost 6 bases and 5 bases, there was a span of 7 bases. There are 11 residues in the CDR3.

This clonotype turned up a few times. The V and J genes are TRBV28 and TRBJ1-6, with 7 bases identical to TRBD1. Per the germline V gene, CDR1 is MDHEN and CDR2 is SYDVKM. J gave up 5 bases and V 10 bases, and 8 bases lay outside the gene matches. The CDR3 spans 14 residues. The CDR3 nucleotides read TGTGCCATCCCGGGACAGACTAATAATTCACCCCTCCACTTT. Translation gives CAIPGQTNNSPLHF.

The gene calls are TRBV7-2 and TRBJ1-6; D ambiguous. The CDR3 is made up of 17 amino acids. Germline loops: CDR1 SGHTA, CDR2 FQGNSA. V dropped 4 bases and J dropped 6 bases, with 19 bases sitting between them. CDR3 coding DNA: TGTGCCAGCAGCTCCCAGGCGGCATCAATCGCTAATTCACCCCTCCACTTT. Translation gives CASSSQAASIANSPLHF.

This clonotype was detected only a few times. The CDR3 coding sequence is TGCAGTGCTAGAGACAGGTACTCCTACGAGCAGTACTTC. Protein sequence: CSARDRYSYEQYF. This rearrangement joins TRBV20-1 to TRBJ2-7; D call uncertain. The length of the CDR3 is 13 residues. Trimming cost V 0 bases and J 0 bases, with 6 bases left between them. Germline CDR1 and CDR2: DFQATT and SNEGSKA (reference sequence).